This TCR beta chain was recovered during a study of shared clonotypes between healthy human individuals. In the study overall: Every donor yielded three CD4 naive, three CD4 memory, two CD8 naive and one CD8 memory plate.

Naive CD8 cells comprised CD45RO-negative, CCR7-positively selected cells, excluding terminally differentiated effector memory CD45RA+ cells. Only in-frame clones appear in the TCRdb table, and some are missing; sequencing was by immunoSEQ multiplex PCR. The sample consists of about 2.2 million clones, over 85% of them appearing once. This clone showed up just a few times. Other DNA sequences of this sample code for an identical CDR3. This CDR3 is 13 amino acids long. V was cut by 3 bases and J by 0 bases, with 1 base left in between. Germline CDR1 and CDR2: SGDLS and YYNGEE. The V call is TRBV9, the J call TRBJ2-6; D not certain. The receptor's source is a man in his late teens or twenties in good health. Some clones in this sample may be carry-over from other donors' samples. The specimen sequenced was naive CD8+ T cells from PBMCs. CDR3 in DNA: TGTGCCAGCAGCGACTCTGGGGCCAACGTCCTGACTTTC. It codes for CASSDSGANVLTF. Looking up the rest from reference TRBV9 and TRBJ2-6 gives the full variable domain: DSGVTQTPKHLITATGQRVTLRCSPRSGDLSVYWYQQSLDQGLQFLIQYYNGEERAKGNILERFSAQQFPDLHSELNLSSLELGDSALYFCASSDSGANVLTFGAGSRLTVL.